This T cell receptor (beta chain) was observed in a study of early T cells in non-severe SARS-CoV-2 infection. Turning to the study itself: Chains were unpaired, as sequencing was done on bulk RNA from unsorted whole blood.

This clonotype has a count of ten or more. The antigen is not known. As part of library construction, unique molecular identifiers were attached to individual cDNA molecules. Each CDR3 protein is one row after TCRdb ran MiXCR on the 5' RACE reads. The table shows 35,000 to 45,000 distinct CDR3 sequences, with about 5.9% occurring only once. Germline V gene lookup returns CDR1 SGHVS and CDR2 FNYEAQ. V lost 3 bases and J lost 3, with 11 bases in between. The CDR3 is 15 residues long. Whole-study results and caveats: Comparison of clonotypes with VDJdb favored anti-spike CD8 responses while missing private and CD4 specificities.

The origin of this receptor is an adult who was a healthcare worker with PCR-confirmed SARS-CoV-2 infection or an uninfected control (not recorded which). The starting material was whole blood, obtained at baseline. This chain connects TRBV7-6 to TRBJ2-2; no firm D call. In DNA, the CDR3 is TGTGCCAGCAGCTTTGGAACCGGATACACCGGGGAGCTGTTTTTT. Its protein is CASSFGTGYTGELFF.